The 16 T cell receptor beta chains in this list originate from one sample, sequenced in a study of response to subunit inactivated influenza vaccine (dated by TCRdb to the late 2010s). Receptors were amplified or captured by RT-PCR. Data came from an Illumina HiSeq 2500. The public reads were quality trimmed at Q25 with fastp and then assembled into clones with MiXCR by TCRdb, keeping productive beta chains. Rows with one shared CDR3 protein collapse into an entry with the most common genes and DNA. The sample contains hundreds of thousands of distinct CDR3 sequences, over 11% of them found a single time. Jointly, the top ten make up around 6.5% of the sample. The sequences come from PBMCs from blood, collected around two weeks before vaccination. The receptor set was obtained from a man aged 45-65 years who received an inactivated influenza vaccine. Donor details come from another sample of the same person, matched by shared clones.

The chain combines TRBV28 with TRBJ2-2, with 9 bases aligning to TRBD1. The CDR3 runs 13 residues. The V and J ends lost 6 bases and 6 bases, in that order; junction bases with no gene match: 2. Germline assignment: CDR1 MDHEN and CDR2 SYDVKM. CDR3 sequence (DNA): TGTGCCAGCAGCACAGGGGGCGCCGGGGAGCTGTTTTTT. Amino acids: CASSTGGAGELFF.

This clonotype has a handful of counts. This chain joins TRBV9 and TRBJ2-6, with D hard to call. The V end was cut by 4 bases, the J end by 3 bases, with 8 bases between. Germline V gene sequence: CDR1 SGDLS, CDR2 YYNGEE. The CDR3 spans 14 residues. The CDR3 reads CASSFGLGANVLTF. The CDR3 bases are TGTGCCAGCAGCTTTGGGCTTGGGGCCAACGTCCTGACTTTC.

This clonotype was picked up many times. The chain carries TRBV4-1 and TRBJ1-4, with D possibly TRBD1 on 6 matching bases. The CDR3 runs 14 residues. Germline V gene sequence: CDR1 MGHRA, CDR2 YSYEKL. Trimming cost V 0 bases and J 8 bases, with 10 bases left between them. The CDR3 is CASSQEGAGEKLFF. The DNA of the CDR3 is TGCGCCAGCAGCCAAGAGGGGGCAGGCGAAAAACTGTTTTTT.

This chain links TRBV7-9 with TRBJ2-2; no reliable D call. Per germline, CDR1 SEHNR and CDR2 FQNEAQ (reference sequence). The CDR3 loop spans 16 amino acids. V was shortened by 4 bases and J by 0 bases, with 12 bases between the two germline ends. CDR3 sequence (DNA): TGTGCCAGCAGCTCCTCAGAAGATGCGAACACCGGGGAGCTGTTTTTT. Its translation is CASSSSEDANTGELFF. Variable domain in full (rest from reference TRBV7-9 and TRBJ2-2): DTGVSQNPRHKITKRGQNVTFRCDPISEHNRLYWYRQTLGQGPEFLTYFQNEAQLEKSRLLSDRFSAERPKGSFSTLEIQRTEQGDSAMYLCASSSSEDANTGELFFGEGSRLTVL.

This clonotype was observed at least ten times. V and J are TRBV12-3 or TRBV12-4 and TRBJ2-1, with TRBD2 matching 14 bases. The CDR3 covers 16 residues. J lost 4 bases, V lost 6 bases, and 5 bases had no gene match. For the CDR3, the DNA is TGTGCCAGCAGGACTAGCGGGAGGGCCTTTTACAATGAGCAGTTCTTC. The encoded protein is CASRTSGRAFYNEQFF.

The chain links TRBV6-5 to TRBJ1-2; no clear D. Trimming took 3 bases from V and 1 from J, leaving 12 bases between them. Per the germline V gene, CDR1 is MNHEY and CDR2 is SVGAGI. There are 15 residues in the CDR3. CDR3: CASSYLTGGNYGYTF. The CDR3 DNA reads TGTGCCAGCAGTTATCTTACGGGCGGTAACTATGGCTACACCTTC.

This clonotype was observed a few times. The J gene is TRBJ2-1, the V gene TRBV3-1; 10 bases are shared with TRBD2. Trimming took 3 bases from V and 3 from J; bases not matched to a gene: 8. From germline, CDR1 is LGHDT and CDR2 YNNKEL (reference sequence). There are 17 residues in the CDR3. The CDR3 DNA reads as TGTGCCAGCAGCCACGAAATAGCGGGGGGCGTCTACAATGAGCAGTTCTTC. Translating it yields CASSHEIAGGVYNEQFF.

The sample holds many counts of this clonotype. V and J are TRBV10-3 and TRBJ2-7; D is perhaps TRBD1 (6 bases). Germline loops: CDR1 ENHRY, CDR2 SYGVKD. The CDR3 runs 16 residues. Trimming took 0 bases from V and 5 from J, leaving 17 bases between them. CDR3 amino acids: CAISESNLGAVHEQYF. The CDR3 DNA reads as TGTGCCATCAGTGAGTCAAATTTGGGGGCTGTCCACGAGCAGTACTTC.

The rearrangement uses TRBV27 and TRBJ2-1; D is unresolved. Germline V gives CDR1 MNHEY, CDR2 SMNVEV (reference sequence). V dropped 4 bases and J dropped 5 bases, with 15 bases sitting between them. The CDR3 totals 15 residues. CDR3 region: CASSSVRQWDNEQFF. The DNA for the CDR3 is TGTGCCAGCAGTTCGGTCAGGCAATGGGACAATGAGCAGTTCTTC.

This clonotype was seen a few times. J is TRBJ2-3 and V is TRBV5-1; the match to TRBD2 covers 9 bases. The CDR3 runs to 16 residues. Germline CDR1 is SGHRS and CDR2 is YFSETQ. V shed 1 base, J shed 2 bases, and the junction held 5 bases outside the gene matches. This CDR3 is CASSLPLAGLTDTQYF. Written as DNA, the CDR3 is TGCGCCAGCAGCTTGCCCCTAGCGGGACTCACAGATACGCAGTATTTT.

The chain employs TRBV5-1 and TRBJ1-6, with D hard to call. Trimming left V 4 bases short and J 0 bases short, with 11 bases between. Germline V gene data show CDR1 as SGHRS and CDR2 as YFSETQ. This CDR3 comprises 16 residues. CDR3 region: CASSNRPSSYNSPLHF. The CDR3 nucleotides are TGCGCCAGCAGCAACAGACCCAGCTCCTATAATTCACCCCTCCACTTT.

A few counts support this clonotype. The chain's CDR3 is CASSLAETGVYEQYF. DNA of the CDR3: TGTGCCAGCAGCTTAGCGGAGACAGGAGTCTACGAGCAGTACTTC. V and J are TRBV7-2 and TRBJ2-7; a possible D gene is TRBD1 (6 bases). Germline V CDR1 and CDR2: SGHTA, FQGNSA. The CDR3 consists of 15 residues. V gave up 0 bases and J gave up 3 bases, with 12 bases separating them.

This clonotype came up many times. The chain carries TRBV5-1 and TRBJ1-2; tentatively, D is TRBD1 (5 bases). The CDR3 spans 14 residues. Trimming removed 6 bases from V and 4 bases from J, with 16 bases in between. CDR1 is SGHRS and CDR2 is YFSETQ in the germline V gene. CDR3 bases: TGCGCCAGCAAGACGGGAATCCAGGGCTATGGCTACACCTTC. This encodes CASKTGIQGYGYTF.

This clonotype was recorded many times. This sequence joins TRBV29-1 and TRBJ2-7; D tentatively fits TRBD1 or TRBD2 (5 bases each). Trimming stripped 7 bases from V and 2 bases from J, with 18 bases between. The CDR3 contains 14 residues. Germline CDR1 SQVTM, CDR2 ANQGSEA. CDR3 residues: CSATPLGRTYEQYF. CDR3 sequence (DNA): TGCAGCGCCACGCCCCTGGGACGGACCTACGAGCAGTACTTC.

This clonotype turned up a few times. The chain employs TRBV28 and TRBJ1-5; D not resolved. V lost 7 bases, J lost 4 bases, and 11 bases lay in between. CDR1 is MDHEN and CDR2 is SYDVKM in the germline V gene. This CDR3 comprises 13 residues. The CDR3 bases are TGTGCCAGCATCCCGGACTTTAATCAGCCCCAGCATTTT. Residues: CASIPDFNQPQHF.

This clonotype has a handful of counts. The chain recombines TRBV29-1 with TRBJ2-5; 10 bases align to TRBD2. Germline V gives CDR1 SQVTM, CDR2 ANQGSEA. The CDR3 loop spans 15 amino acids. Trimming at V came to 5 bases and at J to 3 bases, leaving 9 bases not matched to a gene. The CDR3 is CSVLPPSGREETQYF. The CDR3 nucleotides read TGCAGCGTTCTCCCCCCCAGCGGGAGGGAAGAGACCCAGTACTTC.